These 28 T cell receptor beta chains originate from one sample sequenced in a study of T-cell reconstitution after alpha-beta-depleted transplantation in children. Unique molecular identifiers were incorporated during preparation of the TCRbeta library. TCRdb fed the PCR reads into MiXCR, producing one record per CDR3 protein. The sample lists some 840,000 distinct CDR3 sequences, approximately 15% seen once, with around 5.3% in the top ten. The sequenced sample was PBMCs, mostly from graft donor cells, obtained 360 days after TCRalphabeta/CD19-depleted stem cell transplant. These receptors came from a male patient between 10 and 17 years old who had a stem cell transplant for acute lymphoblastic leukemia, so the T cells may come from the graft donor.

The sample holds a few counts of this clonotype. The CDR3 spells CASSPTGVDQETQYF. In DNA, the CDR3 is TGCGCCAGCAGTCCTACCGGAGTGGACCAAGAGACCCAGTACTTC. The gene calls are TRBV4-1 and TRBJ2-5; D is ambiguous. The CDR3 is 15 residues long. Trimming removed 6 bases from V and 0 bases from J, with 14 bases in between. Germline V gene data show CDR1 as MGHRA and CDR2 as YSYEKL.

This clonotype was detected many times. This chain connects TRBV5-1 to TRBJ2-7, with TRBD1 as a possible D gene (5 bases). Trimming stripped 0 bases from V and 3 bases from J, with 10 bases between. Germline V gives CDR1 SGHRS, CDR2 YFSETQ. The CDR3 is 14 residues long. CDR3 in amino acids: CASSLARVSYEQYF. The CDR3 nucleotides read TGCGCCAGCAGCTTGGCCAGGGTAAGCTACGAGCAGTACTTC.

The V and J genes are TRBV19 and TRBJ2-7, with TRBD2 matching over 8 bases. V lost 2 bases to trimming and J lost 3 bases; unmatched junction nucleotides: 6. The CDR3 has 15 residues. Germline V gene sequence: CDR1 LNHDA, CDR2 SQIVND (reference sequence). The CDR3 DNA sequence: TGTGCCAGTAGTATACCGGGACTAGGGAGCTACGAGCAGTACTTC. It translates to CASSIPGLGSYEQYF.

This rearrangement joins TRBV7-6 to TRBJ2-7, with D possibly TRBD1 on 5 matching bases. Deletions cut 2 bases from V and 1 base from J, with 12 bases between. CDR1 and CDR2 (germline): SGHVS, FNYEAQ. There are 15 residues in the CDR3. The DNA for the CDR3 is TGTGCCAGCAGCTTAAACCTCGACAGATCCTACGAGCAGTACTTC. This encodes CASSLNLDRSYEQYF.

J is TRBJ2-3 and V is TRBV28, with D hard to call. Looked up from germline, CDR1 is MDHEN and CDR2 is SYDVKM. V was trimmed by 2 bases and J by 6 bases, leaving 12 bases between them. CDR3 length equals 14 residues. CDR3 nucleotide sequence: TGTGCCAGCAGTTTACCTGGGTCGTTGGATACGCAGTATTTT. It encodes CASSLPGSLDTQYF.

The chain joins TRBV3-1 to TRBJ2-3; 10 positions match TRBD1. V shed 4 bases and J 4 bases; nucleotides not matched to a gene: 11. The V gene's germline CDR1 is LGHDT and CDR2 YNNKEL (reference sequence). The CDR3 length is 17 residues. CDR3 in DNA: TGTGCCAGCAGCCCTCCCCCCGGGACAGGGGCTCCAGATACGCAGTATTTT. Its translation: CASSPPPGTGAPDTQYF.

This clonotype was observed at least ten times. The V call is TRBV20-1, the J call TRBJ2-7; possible D gene TRBD1, 5 bases. V was trimmed by 3 bases and J by 4 bases, leaving 19 bases between them. The CDR3 covers 15 residues. The germline gives CDR1 DFQATT, CDR2 SNEGSKA (reference sequence). This CDR3 is CSASAGRVELYEQYF. In DNA form, the CDR3 reads TGCAGTGCTAGTGCTGGCAGGGTTGAGTTATACGAGCAGTACTTC.

The chain joins TRBV12-3 or TRBV12-4 to TRBJ2-4, with D possibly TRBD1 on 5 matching bases. The V end was cut by 3 bases, the J end by 1 base, with 13 bases between. The CDR3 spans 16 residues. CDR3 residues: CASSLVQGWAKNIQYF. The CDR3 DNA is TGTGCCAGCAGTTTGGTGCAGGGCTGGGCCAAAAACATTCAGTACTTC.

The chain recombines TRBV24-1 with TRBJ2-1; D is perhaps TRBD1 or TRBD2 (5 bases each). Germline V CDR1 and CDR2: KGHDR, SFDVKD. CDR3 length: 12 amino acids. V lost 10 bases and J lost 8, with 14 bases in between. CDR3 coding DNA: TGTGCCACGGGGACCCTTTACGATGAGCAGTTCTTC. Amino acids: CATGTLYDEQFF.

The CDR3 DNA reads as TGTGCCAGCAGTTACTCCCCCTGGGGCTACGAGCAGTACTTC. Its protein is CASSYSPWGYEQYF. This chain uses TRBV6-2 or TRBV6-3 with TRBJ2-7, with D unclear. In germline, CDR1 is MNHEY, CDR2 SVGEGT. This CDR3 has 14 amino acids. V was trimmed by 0 bases and J by 3 bases, leaving 9 bases between them.

The V gene is TRBV20-1, the J gene TRBJ2-6; 8 nucleotides match TRBD1. Germline lookup yields CDR1 DFQATT and CDR2 SNEGSKA (reference sequence). The CDR3 totals 18 residues. V was pared by 0 bases and J by 3 bases, with 10 bases of the junction left unmatched. The CDR3 loop reads CSARDPGRGRGGANVLTF. The CDR3 DNA is TGCAGTGCTAGAGATCCGGGCAGGGGGCGCGGTGGGGCCAACGTCCTGACTTTC.

The sample holds a few counts of this clonotype. This chain uses TRBV10-1 with TRBJ2-1, with 11 bases that match TRBD1. Germline trimming cut 3 bases from V and 9 bases from J; bases unmatched to any gene: 13. The germline V gene has CDR1 WNHNN and CDR2 SYGVQD (reference sequence). CDR3 length: 17 residues. The CDR3 nucleotides are TGCGCCAGCAGTGACTTAAGGATAGGACAGGGGGCGAGTGAGCAGTTCTTC. Translated, it gives CASSDLRIGQGASEQFF.

This chain links TRBV7-9 with TRBJ2-3; TRBD1 might be the D (6 bases). V lost 8 bases to trimming and J lost 1 base, with 13 bases between them. The V gene's germline CDR1 is SEHNR and CDR2 FQNEAQ (reference sequence). The CDR3 consists of 14 residues. The CDR3 spells CASSRGEGTDTQYF. CDR3 bases: TGTGCCAGCTCCAGGGGAGAGGGCACAGATACGCAGTATTTT.

The chain uses TRBV5-1 and TRBJ2-1; no clear D gene. Germline values: CDR1 SGHRS, CDR2 YFSETQ. The CDR3 length is 15 residues. The germline V and J ends were trimmed by 4 bases and 4 bases, with 15 bases remaining between them. The CDR3 loop reads CASSPARVAYNEQFF. The DNA for the CDR3 is TGCGCCAGCAGCCCAGCTAGAGTCGCGTACAATGAGCAGTTCTTC.

This clonotype was seen a handful of times. V is TRBV4-1 and J is TRBJ1-2; 9 nucleotides align to TRBD1. The CDR3 totals 14 residues. Germline CDR1 reads MGHRA; CDR2 reads YSYEKL. V was pared by 3 bases and J by 6 bases, with 5 bases of the junction left unmatched. The CDR3 region has the DNA TGCGCCAGCAGCCACCATGGGACAGGGAATGGCTACACCTTC. This sequence encodes CASSHHGTGNGYTF.

For the CDR3, the DNA is TGTGCCAGCAGTGCTCTGGCTAGCGGGGCCTACAATGAGCAGTTCTTC. Translating it yields CASSALASGAYNEQFF. This sequence joins TRBV2 and TRBJ2-1, with 9 bases fitting TRBD2. With V trimmed by 4 bases and J by 2 bases, 6 bases remained unmatched. The V gene's germline CDR1 is SNHLY and CDR2 FYNNEI. The CDR3 sequence is 16 residues long.

This chain connects TRBV15 to TRBJ2-7, with D perhaps matching TRBD2 (5 bases). Germline V lookup: CDR1 LNHNV, CDR2 YYDKDF (reference sequence). The V end was cut by 5 bases, the J end by 4 bases, with 18 bases between. CDR3 size: 15 residues. CDR3 DNA: TGTGCCACCAGCTCATCTGGGAGTGGAGGATACGAGCAGTACTTC. Translation gives CATSSSGSGGYEQYF.

This clonotype has just a few counts. The V gene is TRBV10-1, the J gene TRBJ2-1, with 9 bases fitting TRBD2. The CDR3 has 15 residues. With 5 bases clipped from V and 10 bases from J, the junction kept 12 bases outside the gene matches. The germline gives CDR1 WNHNN, CDR2 SYGVQD (reference sequence). The CDR3 DNA is TGCGCCAGCAGTCTTGTGGTAGCGGGAGTTCGGGAGCAGTTCTTC. It codes for CASSLVVAGVREQFF.

The rearrangement joins TRBV5-1 to TRBJ2-7; no clear D. Germline loops: CDR1 SGHRS, CDR2 YFSETQ. The CDR3 extends over 14 amino acids. V was shortened by 0 bases and J by 3 bases, with 10 bases between the two germline ends. The CDR3: CASSLAKAFYEQYF. The CDR3 DNA reads TGCGCCAGCAGCTTGGCCAAGGCGTTCTACGAGCAGTACTTC.

A few counts support this clonotype. V and J are TRBV18 and TRBJ1-1, with D hard to call. CDR1 and CDR2 from the germline V gene are KGHSH and LQKENI. The V and J ends lost 2 bases and 5 bases respectively, with 12 bases between them. The CDR3 spans 14 residues. The DNA for the CDR3 is TGTGCCAGCTCACCAAGATTTGGTTTGACTGAAGCTTTCTTT. Translated: CASSPRFGLTEAFF.

In this sample, this clonotype turned up a few times. This chain's CDR3 is CASSFTSSQFF. CDR3 coding DNA: TGTGCCAGCAGCTTCACCTCTTCGCAGTTCTTC. The rearrangement links TRBV7-9 to TRBJ2-1; D gene uncertain. The V gene's germline CDR1 is SEHNR and CDR2 FQNEAQ (reference sequence). V was clipped by 3 bases and J by 12 bases, with 9 bases between them. The CDR3 covers 11 residues.

The chain has TRBV5-1 and TRBJ2-2, with 11 bases aligning to TRBD2. CDR1 is SGHRS, CDR2 YFSETQ, per germline. This CDR3 comprises 19 residues. V trimming: 5 bases; J trimming: 3 bases; junction bases outside the gene matches: 15. DNA for the CDR3: TGCGCCAGCAGAAGACTAGCGGGATTGGGATGGGCCTACACCGGGGAGCTGTTTTTT. Its protein product is CASRRLAGLGWAYTGELFF.

The chain joins TRBV20-1 to TRBJ2-1; the match to TRBD2 covers 16 bases. The length of the CDR3 is 18 residues. CDR1 and CDR2 (germline): DFQATT, SNEGSKA (reference sequence). V shed 6 bases and J 3 bases; nucleotides not matched to a gene: 11. CDR3 DNA: TGCAGTGCGAGTAGGGGGGGACTAGCGGGAGGGGGCTACAATGAGCAGTTCTTC. Its protein product is CSASRGGLAGGGYNEQFF.

This clonotype showed up just a few times. The J gene is TRBJ1-2, the V gene TRBV2; D remains ambiguous. V was trimmed by 5 bases and J by 3 bases, leaving 13 bases between them. Germline CDR1 is SNHLY and CDR2 is FYNNEI. The CDR3 consists of 14 residues. The CDR3 sequence is CASSPGPSYYGYTF. CDR3 nucleotide sequence: TGTGCCAGCAGTCCCGGACCGTCGTACTATGGCTACACCTTC. Supplemented by reference TRBV2 and TRBJ1-2, the full variable domain reads EPEVTQTPSHQVTQMGQEVILRCVPISNHLYFYWYRQILGQKVEFLVSFYNNEISEKSEIFDDQFSVERPDGSNFTLKIRSTKLEDSAMYFCASSPGPSYYGYTFGSGTRLTVV.

V and J are TRBV5-1 and TRBJ2-1, with 7 nucleotides matching TRBD2. Germline V CDR1 and CDR2: SGHRS, YFSETQ. The junction had 10 bases not matched to a gene; V was cut back by 1 base and J by 15 bases. This CDR3 is 13 amino acids long. CDR3 region: CASSLNSGTKAFF. In nucleotides, the CDR3 is TGCGCCAGCAGCTTGAACTCCGGGACTAAAGCGTTCTTC.

This clonotype was picked up a small number of times. The V and J genes are TRBV26 and TRBJ2-2; the D call TRBD1 from the table was never checked on the DNA. TRBV26 is designated a pseudogene. The CDR3 has 23 amino acids. CDR3 region: CASSSPPGTKPGRLFANTGELFF. CDR3 coding DNA: TGTGCCAGCAGTTCCCCCCCGGGGACCAAACCGGGACGCCTGTTCGCGAACACCGGGGAGCTGTTTTTT.

This rearrangement joins TRBV9 to TRBJ2-2; 7 bases are shared with TRBD2. CDR3 size: 15 residues. Germline V gene data show CDR1 as SGDLS and CDR2 as YYNGEE. V was clipped by 2 bases and J by 4 bases; unmatched bases: 5. Here the CDR3 reads CASSVLAAGTGELFF. The CDR3 region has the DNA TGTGCCAGCAGCGTGCTAGCGGCGGGCACCGGGGAGCTGTTTTTT. Based on the CDR3 plus reference TRBV9 and TRBJ2-2, the full variable domain is DSGVTQTPKHLITATGQRVTLRCSPRSGDLSVYWYQQSLDQGLQFLIQYYNGEERAKGNILERFSAQQFPDLHSELNLSSLELGDSALYFCASSVLAAGTGELFFGEGSRLTVL.

The gene calls are TRBV2 and TRBJ2-5; D is undetermined. CDR1 and CDR2 (germline): SNHLY, FYNNEI. Between the trimmed V and J ends, which lost 3 bases and 7 bases, there was a span of 12 bases. The CDR3 has 13 residues. CDR3 region: CASSEGRLATQYF. DNA of the CDR3: TGTGCCAGCAGTGAGGGTCGCCTCGCGACCCAGTACTTC.